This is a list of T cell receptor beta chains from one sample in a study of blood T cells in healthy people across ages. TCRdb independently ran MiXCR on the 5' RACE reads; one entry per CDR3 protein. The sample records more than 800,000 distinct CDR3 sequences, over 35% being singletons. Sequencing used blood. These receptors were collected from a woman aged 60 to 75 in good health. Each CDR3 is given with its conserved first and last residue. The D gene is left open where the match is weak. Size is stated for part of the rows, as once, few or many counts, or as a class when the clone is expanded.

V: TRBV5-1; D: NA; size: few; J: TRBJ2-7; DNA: TGCGCCAGCAGCTTGGTTTTGGCCTCCTACGAGCAGTACTTC; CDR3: CASSLVLASYEQYF
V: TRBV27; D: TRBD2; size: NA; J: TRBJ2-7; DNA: TGTGCCAGCAGTTTATGGGGGGGAAACGCCGAGCAGTACTTC; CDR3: CASSLWGGNAEQYF
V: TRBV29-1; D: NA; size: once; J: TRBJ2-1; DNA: TGCAGCGTTGAAATCCATAGTGGGAATGAGCAGTTCTTC; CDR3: CSVEIHSGNEQFF
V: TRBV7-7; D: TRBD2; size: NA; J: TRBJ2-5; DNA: TGTGCCAGCAGCTCCACGGTGGGACAGCGGGAGGGACGGGAGACCCAGTACTTC; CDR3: CASSSTVGQREGRETQYF
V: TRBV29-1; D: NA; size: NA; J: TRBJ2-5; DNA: TGCAGCGTTCAGGCTGCGTGGGAGACCCAGTACTTC; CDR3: CSVQAAWETQYF
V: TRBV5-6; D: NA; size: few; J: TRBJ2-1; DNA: TGTGCCAGCAGCTTGTCTGGGGCGGCTAGGGAGCAGTTCTTC; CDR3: CASSLSGAAREQFF
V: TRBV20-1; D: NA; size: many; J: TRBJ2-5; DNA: TGCAGCGCCAGGGTCGGGGAGACCCAGTACTTC; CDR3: CSARVGETQYF
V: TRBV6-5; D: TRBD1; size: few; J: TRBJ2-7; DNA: TGTGCCAGCAGTTTATATCCGGGACAGGACTCCTACGAGCAGTACTTC; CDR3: CASSLYPGQDSYEQYF
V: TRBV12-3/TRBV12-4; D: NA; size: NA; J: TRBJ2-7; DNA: TGTGCCAGCAGTCATAAAACCGGGGTTCGGGGCGAGCAGTACTTC; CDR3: CASSHKTGVRGEQYF
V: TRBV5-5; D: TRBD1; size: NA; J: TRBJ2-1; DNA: TGTGCCAGCAGCTTGGGGCCTTCCTTCCTCCGGGACAGGGAATACAATGAGCAGTTCTTC; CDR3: CASSLGPSFLRDREYNEQFF
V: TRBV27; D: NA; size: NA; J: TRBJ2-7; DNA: TGTGCCGCCAGGGCTACTCAGAGCTCCTACGAGCAGTACTTC; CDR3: CAARATQSSYEQYF
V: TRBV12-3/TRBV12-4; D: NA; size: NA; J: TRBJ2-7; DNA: TGTGCCAGCAGCTCGGCCCGGTCGGTGGTCTACGAGCAGTACTTC; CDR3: CASSSARSVVYEQYF
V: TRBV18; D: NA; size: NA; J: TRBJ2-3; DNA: TGTGCCAGCTCACCGGAGCTAGCTTCAGATACGCAGTATTTT; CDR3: CASSPELASDTQYF
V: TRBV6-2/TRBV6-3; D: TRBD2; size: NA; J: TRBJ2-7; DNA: TGTGCCAGCAGTTACCCCGGGACTAGCGGGTCACCAACCTACGAGCAGTACTTC; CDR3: CASSYPGTSGSPTYEQYF
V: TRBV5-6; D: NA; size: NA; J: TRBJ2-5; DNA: TGTGCCAGCAGCTTGGAAGAGTGGGGTACGGAGACCCAGTACTTC; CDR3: CASSLEEWGTETQYF
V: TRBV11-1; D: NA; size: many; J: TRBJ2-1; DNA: TGTGCCAGCAGCACTCACCGAACAAGGGCGGACAATGAGCAGTTCTTC; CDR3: CASSTHRTRADNEQFF
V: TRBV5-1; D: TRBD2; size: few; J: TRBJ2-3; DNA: TGCGCCAGCAGTGATGGGACTAGCTCCCGTACGCAGTATTTT; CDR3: CASSDGTSSRTQYF
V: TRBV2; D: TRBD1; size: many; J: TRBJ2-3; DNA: TGTGCCAGCAGTCAGGACAGGGTCACAGATACGCAGTATTTT; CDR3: CASSQDRVTDTQYF
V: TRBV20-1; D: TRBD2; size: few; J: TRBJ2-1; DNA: TGCAGTGCTAGCGGGAGGGGCAATGAGCAGTTCTTC; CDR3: CSASGRGNEQFF
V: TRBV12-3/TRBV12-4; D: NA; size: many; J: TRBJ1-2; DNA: TGTGCCAGCAGCCGACAGGACTATGGCTACACCTTC; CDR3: CASSRQDYGYTF